This TCR beta chain was captured by sequencing in a study of technical replicates of blood from several donors. Some clones are missing from TCRdb's copy, which holds only in-frame ones; the method was immunoSEQ multiplex PCR. This table has 64,000 or so clones, 70% to 90% appearing once. The material sequenced was PBMCs. The TCR comes from a human donor in good health. Some clones in this sample may be carry-over from other donors' samples.

The CDR3 is CASRGAGKNTIYF. The CDR3 DNA reads as TGTGCCAGCAGGGGGGCAGGGAAAAACACCATATATTTT. V usage is TRBV6-5 and J usage is TRBJ1-3, with D perhaps matching TRBD1 (6 bases). The V gene lost 6 bases and the J gene lost 6 bases, with 12 bases spanning the gap. The CDR3 has 13 residues. Germline loops: CDR1 MNHEY, CDR2 SVGAGI.